These T cell receptor beta chains were read from a single sample in a study of blood T cell repertoires in COVID-19. Generated by immunoSEQ multiplex PCR, the TCRdb table keeps only in-frame clones and is missing some. The sample lists 400,000 or so clones, 80% to 90% seen once, with roughly 1.1% in the top ten. Material for sequencing was PBMCs or T cells enriched from blood (not recorded which). These receptors were collected from a man younger than 45 who had recovered from COVID-19. Both conserved end residues are part of each CDR3. D genes are given only for firm matches. The size field is filled for only some rows; it gives once, few, many or a size class.

j_call v_call clone_size d_call cdr3_nt cdr3_aa
TRBJ2-7 TRBV6-2/TRBV6-3 NA NA TGTGCCAGCAGTTACTCCAGTGGGCCGATGCTCCACGAGCAGTACTTC CASSYSSGPMLHEQYF
TRBJ2-1 TRBV9 NA NA TGTGCCAGCAGCGTAGAAGAGCGCCAGTTTTTGTACAATGAGCAGTTCTTC CASSVEERQFLYNEQFF
TRBJ1-1 TRBV10-1 few NA TGCGCCAGCAAACAGTCCATGAACACTGAAGCTTTCTTT CASKQSMNTEAFF
TRBJ1-3 TRBV30 NA NA TGTGCCTGGAGGCAGGGTCCTGGAAACACCATATATTTT CAWRQGPGNTIYF
TRBJ2-1 TRBV5-6 NA TRBD2 TGTGCCAGCAGCTTCGGTGGCGGGGGTATATACAATGAGCAGTTCTTC CASSFGGGGIYNEQFF
TRBJ1-2 TRBV7-3 NA NA TGTGCCAGCAGCTTAAGACAGACGGTCGGTGGCTACACCTTC CASSLRQTVGGYTF
TRBJ2-5 TRBV11-2 NA NA TGTGCCAGCAGCCAAGGGGGTCAGGGGTCAGAGACCCAGTACTTC CASSQGGQGSETQYF
TRBJ1-1 TRBV6-1 NA NA TGTGCCAGCAGTGAAGCGCTCTCCAGGGGAACTGAAGCTTTCTTT CASSEALSRGTEAFF
TRBJ2-1 TRBV2 NA NA TGTGCCAGCAGTGAACGCGTTATAGCGGTGAGCTCCTACAATGAGCAGTTCTTC CASSERVIAVSSYNEQFF
TRBJ1-1 TRBV10-3 NA NA TGTGCCATCAGTGAGTCGATAGTGGGGTTAGGGGACACTGAAGCTTTCTTT CAISESIVGLGDTEAFF
TRBJ2-1 TRBV3-1/TRBV3-2 NA TRBD2 TGTGCCAGCAGCCACGGACTAGACCGCAATTACAATGAGCAGTTCTTC CASSHGLDRNYNEQFF
TRBJ2-3 TRBV5-6 NA TRBD2 TGTGCCAGCAGCATCTTACTAGCGGGTAGCACAGATACGCAGTATTTT CASSILLAGSTDTQYF
TRBJ2-5 TRBV6-5 NA TRBD2 TGTGCCAGCAGCGCCGGGGCGGGAGTGCAAGAGACCCAGTACTTC CASSAGAGVQETQYF
TRBJ2-7 TRBV5-1 NA TRBD2 TGCGCCAGCAGCTTTAGCGGGAGGAACGAGCAGTACTTC CASSFSGRNEQYF
TRBJ1-5 TRBV24-1 NA TRBD1 TGTGCCACCAGTGATGCATCAGGGGGCGGGAATCAGCCCCAGCATTTT CATSDASGGGNQPQHF
TRBJ1-5 TRBV3-1/TRBV3-2 NA NA TGTGCCAGCAGCCTAACTATGGGCAATCAGCCCCAGCATTTT CASSLTMGNQPQHF
TRBJ2-3 TRBV29-1 NA TRBD1 TGCAGCGTTGGTTGGGACAGGGGGCCGGTTACGCAGTATTTT CSVGWDRGPVTQYF
TRBJ2-1 TRBV6-5 NA TRBD2 TGTGCCAGCAACATACTAGCGGATGGGACTAATGAGCAGTTCTTC CASNILADGTNEQFF
TRBJ1-2 TRBV3-1/TRBV3-2 NA TRBD1 TGTGCCAGCAGCCAAGATTTTTGGCAGGGGGCGGGTGGCTACACCTTC CASSQDFWQGAGGYTF
TRBJ2-5 TRBV10-3 NA NA TGTGCCATCAGTGAGGGGGCCGGGGGGCTCCAAGAGACCCAGTACTTC CAISEGAGGLQETQYF
TRBJ2-1 TRBV5-1 NA NA TGCGCCAGCAGCCAAGACATAAGCTATGAGCAGTTCTTC CASSQDISYEQFF
TRBJ1-6 TRBV14 NA NA TGTGCCAGCAGCGGACAGAGAAGGAGTTCACCCCTCCACTTT CASSGQRRSSPLHF
TRBJ1-2 TRBV3-1/TRBV3-2 NA TRBD1 TGTGCCAGCAGCCAAACGACAGGGGGCGTCGGATATGGCTACACCTTC CASSQTTGGVGYGYTF
TRBJ1-2 TRBV7-8 NA TRBD1 TGTGCCAGCAGCCCGGGACAGGGAGCGCCTTACGGCTACACCTTC CASSPGQGAPYGYTF
TRBJ2-7 TRBV6-5 NA NA TGTGCCAGCAGTTACTCTGACGGAGTTGAGTCCTACGAGCAGTACTTC CASSYSDGVESYEQYF
TRBJ2-5 TRBV5-4 NA NA TGTGCCAGCAGCGGGCGGGTCCACCCGGAGACCCAGTACTTC CASSGRVHPETQYF
TRBJ2-1 TRBV15 NA NA TGTGCCACCAGCAGAGATGTACTGAATGAGCAGTTCTTC CATSRDVLNEQFF
TRBJ2-5 TRBV12-3/TRBV12-4 NA NA TGTGCCGGCAGTTTAGGGAGTAAGGAGACCCAGTACTTC CAGSLGSKETQYF
TRBJ1-2 TRBV5-1 NA TRBD1 TGCGCCAGCAGCTGGGGACAGGGGAACTATGGCTACACCTTC CASSWGQGNYGYTF
TRBJ2-2 TRBV2 NA TRBD1 TGTGCCAGCAGAATACAGGGGGAGATCGGGGAGCTGTTTTTT CASRIQGEIGELFF
TRBJ2-7 TRBV3-1/TRBV3-2 NA NA TGTGCCAGCAGCCAAGGACAGTACTACGAGCAGTACTTC CASSQGQYYEQYF
TRBJ2-2 TRBV4-1 NA TRBD1 TGCGCCAGCAGCCAAGACCCTCCCCCACGACAGGGACGAAACGGGGAGCTGTTTTTT CASSQDPPPRQGRNGELFF
TRBJ2-1 TRBV18 NA TRBD2 TGTGCCAGCTCACCAGGTTCGACTAGCGGGTACAATGAGCAGTTCTTC CASSPGSTSGYNEQFF
TRBJ2-7 TRBV5-1 NA TRBD2 TGCGCCAGCAGCCACCTCGGACTAGCGGGGTACGAGCAGTACTTC CASSHLGLAGYEQYF
TRBJ2-3 TRBV4-2 few TRBD2 TGTGCCAGCAGCCAAGGTCCTGGACTAGCGGGGAGCACAGATACGCAGTATTTT CASSQGPGLAGSTDTQYF
TRBJ2-7 TRBV28 NA NA TGTGCCGCGTCGGGGGTAACTACCTACGAGCAGTACTTC CAASGVTTYEQYF
TRBJ1-4 TRBV3-1/TRBV3-2 NA TRBD1 TGTGCCAGCCGACGAACTGGGACAGCAAATGAAAAACTGTTTTTT CASRRTGTANEKLFF
TRBJ2-1 TRBV7-9 NA TRBD2 TGTGCCAGCAGCCCCCCCGGCGGGAGGGACAATGAGCAGTTCTTC CASSPPGGRDNEQFF
TRBJ1-5 TRBV10-2 NA NA TGCGCCAGCAGTGGCCCAGGTAGGCAGCCCCAGCATTTT CASSGPGRQPQHF
TRBJ1-4 TRBV4-1 NA NA TGCGCCAGCAGCCAGGAGGGGACTGCAACTAATGAAAAACTGTTTTTT CASSQEGTATNEKLFF
TRBJ2-2 TRBV28 once TRBD1 TGTGCCAGCAGTTCGGGGACAGAACCCCACTTCGGGGAGCTGTTTTTT CASSSGTEPHFGELFF
TRBJ2-1 TRBV5-1 NA NA TGCGCCAGCAGCTTGCTTGCACCGGACAATGAGCAGTTCTTC CASSLLAPDNEQFF
TRBJ2-3 TRBV29-1 once TRBD1 TGCAGCGGCGCGCGAGACAGGGGGCAGGCAGATACGCAGTATTTT CSGARDRGQADTQYF